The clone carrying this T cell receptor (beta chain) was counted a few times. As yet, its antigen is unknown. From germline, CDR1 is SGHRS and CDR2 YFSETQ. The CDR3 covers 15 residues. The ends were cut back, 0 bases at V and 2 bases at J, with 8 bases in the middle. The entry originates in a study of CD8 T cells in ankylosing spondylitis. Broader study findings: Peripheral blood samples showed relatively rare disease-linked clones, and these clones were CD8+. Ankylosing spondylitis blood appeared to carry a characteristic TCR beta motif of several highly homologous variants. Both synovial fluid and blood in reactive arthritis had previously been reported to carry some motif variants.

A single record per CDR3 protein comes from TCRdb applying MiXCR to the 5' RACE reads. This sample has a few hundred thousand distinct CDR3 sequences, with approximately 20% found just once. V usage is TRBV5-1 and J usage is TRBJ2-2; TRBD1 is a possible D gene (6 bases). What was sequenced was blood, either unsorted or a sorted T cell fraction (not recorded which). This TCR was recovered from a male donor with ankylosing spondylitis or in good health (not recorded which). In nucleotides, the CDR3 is TGCGCCAGCAGCTTGGGGGGACACAACACCGGGGAGCTGTTTTTT. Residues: CASSLGGHNTGELFF.